These 14 T cell receptor beta chains share one sample of origin, sequenced in a study of beta chain features in type 1 diabetes. Study-wide findings and caveats: In every one of the four CD4+ subsets, TCRB CDR3s were moderately but significantly shorter in Type 1 diabetes patients.

No antigens are known for them. The isolated RNA, all of it, was reverse transcribed, so expressed TCRB transcripts were what got sequenced. Clones were read by immunoSEQ multiplex PCR, and TCRdb kept only the in-frame ones, dropping some. Of about 340,000 clones detected, roughly 9% appear once; the ten largest clones hold about 1%. The sample comprised central memory CD4+ T cells from blood. These receptors were taken from a man aged 30 to 45 with type 1 diabetes.

This clone occurred a few times. The chain uses TRBV27 and TRBJ2-7; TRBD1 matches 7 bases. Germline CDR1 and CDR2: MNHEY and SMNVEV (reference sequence). V lost 3 bases and J lost 2; bases outside the gene matches: 1. The CDR3 is 13 amino acids. The CDR3 DNA follows: TGTGCCAGCAGTTTCGGGACAGCCTACGAGCAGTACTTC. Its translation is CASSFGTAYEQYF.

The chain is built from TRBV27 and TRBJ2-1; 9 nucleotides match TRBD2. The J segment lost 5 bases and the V segment lost 3 bases, leaving 5 bases of the junction unmatched. This CDR3 comprises 15 residues. Germline V CDR1 and CDR2: MNHEY, SMNVEV (reference sequence). The CDR3 DNA follows: TGTGCCAGCAGTTTGCAGCGGGGGGATAACAATGAGCAGTTCTTC. Its protein product is CASSLQRGDNNEQFF.

The chain joins TRBV7-2 to TRBJ2-3; D might be TRBD1 or TRBD2, each matching 5 bases. The CDR3 is 16 amino acids. Between the trimmed V and J ends, which lost 5 bases and 2 bases, there was a span of 17 bases. The V gene's germline CDR1 is SGHTA and CDR2 FQGNSA. CDR3 in DNA: TGTGCCAGCAGCCTCATTGCTGGGGGATACACAGATACGCAGTATTTT. Its translation: CASSLIAGGYTDTQYF.

This clone was observed a few times. The rearrangement uses TRBV9 and TRBJ2-7, with 11 bases identical to TRBD1. This CDR3 is 15 amino acids long. V was pared by 4 bases and J by 3 bases, with 6 bases of the junction left unmatched. Germline CDR1 reads SGDLS; CDR2 reads YYNGEE. The DNA for the CDR3 is TGTGCCAGCAGCATCGGGACAGGGGGTAGCTACGAGCAGTACTTC. Residues: CASSIGTGGSYEQYF.

V usage is TRBV7-2 and J usage is TRBJ1-2; D not certain. The CDR3 runs to 12 residues. Per germline, CDR1 SGHTA and CDR2 FQGNSA. V dropped 4 bases and J dropped 4 bases, with 7 bases sitting between them. Here the CDR3 DNA reads TGTGCCAGCAGCTCCTCTGGCTATGGCTACACCTTC. This translates into CASSSSGYGYTF.

The CDR3 nucleotides are TGTGCCAGCAGCTTGTTTGGAGGGGCCGAGTCACCCCTCCACTTT. It encodes CASSLFGGAESPLHF. This chain uses TRBV5-6 with TRBJ1-6; D might be TRBD1 (5 bases). From germline, CDR1 is SGHDT and CDR2 YYEEEE. This CDR3 spans 15 amino acids. Deletions cut 1 base from V and 10 bases from J, with 15 bases between.

CDR3 amino acids: CASSPQTGINIQYF. The CDR3 region has the DNA TGCGCCAGCAGCCCTCAGACTGGTATTAACATTCAGTACTTC. The chain couples TRBV4-3 to TRBJ2-4; D not certain. Per germline, CDR1 LGHNA and CDR2 YSLEER. The CDR3 length is 14 residues. V was cut by 4 bases and J by 7 bases, with 14 bases left in between.

The chain combines TRBV7-2 with TRBJ1-2; the D gene is possibly TRBD1 (5 bases). This CDR3 has 13 residues. The V gene's germline CDR1 is SGHTA and CDR2 FQGNSA. V lost 5 bases to trimming and J lost 4 bases, with 11 bases between them. CDR3 bases: TGTGCCAGCAGCCCCGGCAGGGTCTATGGCTACACCTTC. It specifies CASSPGRVYGYTF. The full variable domain, completed using reference TRBV7-2 and TRBJ1-2, is GAGVSQSPSNKVTEKGKDVELRCDPISGHTALYWYRQSLGQGLEFLIYFQGNSAPDKSGLPSDRFSAERTGGSVSTLTIQRTQQEDSAVYLCASSPGRVYGYTFGSGTRLTVV.

The CDR3 DNA is TGTGCCAGTAGTGTAGGTGGGGCGGGCAATGAGCAGTTCTTC. This translates into CASSVGGAGNEQFF. This chain uses TRBV19 with TRBJ2-1; D might be TRBD1 or TRBD2, each matching 5 bases. Germline V gene data show CDR1 as LNHDA and CDR2 as SQIVND (reference sequence). V was trimmed by 5 bases and J by 6 bases, leaving 14 bases between them. The CDR3 loop spans 14 amino acids.

This clone appeared a few times. The gene calls are TRBV9 and TRBJ2-2; D may be TRBD1 (6 bases). V was cut by 3 bases and J by 1 base, with 13 bases left in between. Germline loops: CDR1 SGDLS, CDR2 YYNGEE. The CDR3 contains 16 residues. For the CDR3, the DNA is TGTGCCAGCAGCGCGGATATGACAGGGAACACCGGGGAGCTGTTTTTT. The encoded protein is CASSADMTGNTGELFF.

The chain recombines TRBV7-2 with TRBJ2-2; D remains ambiguous. The CDR3 sequence is 14 residues long. Trimming took off 5 bases at V and 2 bases at J, with 9 bases between the two ends. Looked up from germline, CDR1 is SGHTA and CDR2 is FQGNSA. The CDR3 here is CASSRARNTGELFF. CDR3 bases: TGTGCCAGCAGCCGGGCTCGTAACACCGGGGAGCTGTTTTTT.

This clone has only a few counts. This chain connects TRBV27 to TRBJ1-2; D may be TRBD1 (6 bases). V gave up 4 bases and J gave up 5 bases, with 14 bases separating them. From germline, CDR1 is MNHEY and CDR2 SMNVEV (reference sequence). This CDR3 has 14 residues. CDR3 loop: CASSSGQTSYGYTF. In DNA form, the CDR3 reads TGTGCCAGCAGTTCAGGACAGACTTCTTATGGCTACACCTTC.

This chain connects TRBV5-6 to TRBJ2-3; the match to TRBD2 covers 12 bases. V lost 2 bases, J lost 0 bases, and 4 bases stayed unmatched. The germline V gene has CDR1 SGHDT and CDR2 YYEEEE. CDR3 size: 17 residues. The CDR3 nucleotides read TGTGCCAGCAGCTTACGACTAGCGGGGGCAAGCACAGATACGCAGTATTTT. It yields the protein CASSLRLAGASTDTQYF.

This clone was seen more than once but under ten times. The chain combines TRBV18 with TRBJ1-1; tentatively, D is TRBD1 (5 bases). Germline values: CDR1 KGHSH, CDR2 LQKENI. The CDR3 has 15 amino acids. The V and J ends lost 0 bases and 5 bases respectively, with 13 bases between them. Here the CDR3 DNA reads TGTGCCAGCTCACCACCGAGCCAGGGTGGGACTGAAGCTTTCTTT. This codes for CASSPPSQGGTEAFF.